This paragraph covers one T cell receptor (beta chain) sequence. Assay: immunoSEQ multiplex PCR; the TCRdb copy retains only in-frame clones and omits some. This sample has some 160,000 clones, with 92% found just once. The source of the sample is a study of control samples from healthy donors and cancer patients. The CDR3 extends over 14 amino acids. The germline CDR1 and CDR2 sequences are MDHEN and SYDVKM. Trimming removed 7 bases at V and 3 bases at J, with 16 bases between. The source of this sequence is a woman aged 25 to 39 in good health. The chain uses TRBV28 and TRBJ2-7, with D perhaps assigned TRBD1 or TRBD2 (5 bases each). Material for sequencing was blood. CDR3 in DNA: TGTGCCAGCACCTTCCGGGGCCGATACTACGAGCAGTACTTC. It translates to CASTFRGRYYEQYF.